What follows are 23 T cell receptor beta chains derived from one specimen sequenced in a study of metastatic and nonmetastatic thyroid tumors. TCRdb re-called clones from the PCR reads using MiXCR. The sample includes about 43,000 clones, about 3.3% of them seen just once. Every patient underwent thyroid surgery untreated. The sequenced sample consisted of blood. These TCRs come from a female donor with papillary thyroid cancer or a benign thyroid nodule (not recorded which). Some clones in this sample may be carry-over from other donors' samples.

This clone occurred many times. V and J are TRBV6-1 and TRBJ2-7; maybe TRBD2 (7 bases). The CDR3 is 16 residues long. The V gene's germline CDR1 is MNHNS and CDR2 SASEGT. The V and J ends lost 5 bases and 9 bases respectively, with 26 bases between them. CDR3 amino acids: CASSYSLGGGPRVQYF. The CDR3 DNA is TGTGCCAGCAGTTATTCCCTGGGGGGGGGCCCTAGGGTGCAGTACTTC.

The table lists this clone with many counts. The chain combines TRBV7-6 with TRBJ2-7; D may be TRBD1 or TRBD2 (5 bases each). CDR3 size: 16 residues. Germline CDR1 reads SGHVS; CDR2 reads FNYEAQ. The V and J ends lost 5 bases and 0 bases respectively, with 17 bases between them. Here the CDR3 reads CASSRGDRAGSYEQYF. The DNA of the CDR3 is TGTGCCAGCAGCAGAGGGGACCGGGCGGGCTCCTACGAGCAGTACTTC.

J is TRBJ1-2 and V is TRBV28; TRBD1 aligns across 8 bases. The CDR3 has 13 residues. The V and J ends lost 6 bases and 6 bases, in that order; junction bases with no gene match: 6. Germline V gives CDR1 MDHEN, CDR2 SYDVKM. The CDR3 DNA sequence: TGTGCCAGCAGACCAGGGGGCACGGATGGCTACACCTTC. Encoded protein: CASRPGGTDGYTF.

The chain has TRBV19 and TRBJ1-1, with 9 bases that match TRBD1. CDR3 size: 14 residues. The germline CDR1 and CDR2 sequences are LNHDA and SQIVND (reference sequence). Germline trimming cut 2 bases from V and 5 bases from J; bases unmatched to any gene: 3. In nucleotides, the CDR3 is TGTGCCAGTAGTATAAGGACAGGGGCGACTGAAGCTTTCTTT. As protein: CASSIRTGATEAFF.

Many counts were recorded for this clone. The chain uses TRBV11-2 and TRBJ1-3; unclear D gene. V gave up 5 bases and J gave up 4 bases, with 12 bases separating them. Germline loops: CDR1 SGHAT, CDR2 FQNNGV. The CDR3 extends over 14 amino acids. The DNA of the CDR3 is TGTGCCAGCAGCCCCCCTCTAGGAGGAAACACCATATATTTT. It codes for CASSPPLGGNTIYF.

This clone was found many times. An end of the junction differs from the germline gene, which may be a read error. The chain uses TRBV27 and TRBJ1-2; a weak D match, TRBD1 (6 bases). Per the germline V gene, CDR1 is MNHEY and CDR2 is SMNVEV (reference sequence). This CDR3 region has 13 residues. The CDR3 is CASGLWAGDGYTF. CDR3 in DNA: TGTGCCAGCGGTTTATGGGCAGGGGATGGCTACACCTTC.

A few counts support this clone. The rearrangement uses TRBV19 and TRBJ2-7; 10 bases fit TRBD1. Trimming cost V 7 bases and J 5 bases; bases outside gene matches: 8. Germline V CDR1 and CDR2: LNHDA, SQIVND (reference sequence). There are 14 residues in the CDR3. CDR3 in amino acids: CASIPGQGYHEQYF. Here the CDR3 DNA reads TGTGCCAGTATCCCGGGACAGGGGTACCACGAGCAGTACTTC.

The chain employs TRBV27 and TRBJ2-6; 7 bases are a match to TRBD1. Germline V CDR1 and CDR2: MNHEY, SMNVEV (reference sequence). CDR3 size: 14 residues. CDR3 bases: TGTGCTAGAGGGACAGACTCTGGGGCCAACGTCCTGACTTTC. Its translation is CARGTDSGANVLTF.

As regards this clone: A much larger clone is a single base away; this may be a read error. The rearrangement uses TRBV28 and TRBJ1-4, with 9 bases identical to TRBD1. Losses at the gene ends were 10 bases for V and 7 bases for J; bases not matched to a gene: 13. Germline CDR1 and CDR2: MDHEN and SYDVKM. This CDR3 is built from 15 residues. The CDR3 region has the DNA TGTGCCACCTGTACAGGGGGCGTGTGGGGTGAAAAACTGTTTTTT. Its translation: CATCTGGVWGEKLFF.

This chain connects TRBV28 to TRBJ2-2; D remains unclear. Germline V gives CDR1 MDHEN, CDR2 SYDVKM. The V end was cut by 4 bases, the J end by 7 bases, with 7 bases between. CDR3 length: 12 residues. The CDR3, as DNA: TGTGCCAGCAGTTCCCCGGGCGGGGAGCTGTTTTTT. It is translated as CASSSPGGELFF.

J is TRBJ1-3 and V is TRBV19; D is possibly TRBD1 (6 bases). The germline CDR1 and CDR2 sequences are LNHDA and SQIVND (reference sequence). The CDR3 spans 18 residues. Deletions cut 4 bases from V and 0 bases from J, with 19 bases between. This CDR3 is CASSTHGPDSSSGNTIYF. The CDR3 DNA follows: TGTGCCAGTAGTACCCACGGCCCGGACAGCTCCTCTGGAAACACCATATATTTT.

This chain uses TRBV12-3 or TRBV12-4 with TRBJ2-3; D might be TRBD1 (6 bases). CDR3 length: 14 amino acids. V was cut by 6 bases and J by 2 bases, with 12 bases left in between. DNA of the CDR3: TGTGCCAGCAGCTCCCGGGACACCACAGATACGCAGTATTTT. Its translation: CASSSRDTTDTQYF.

This clone was counted ten times or more. The CDR3: CASRYGGTGNTGELFF. The CDR3 region has the DNA TGTGCCAGCCGGTACGGAGGGACAGGGAACACCGGGGAGCTGTTTTTT. The chain has TRBV18 and TRBJ2-2; 8 positions match TRBD1. The ends lost 8 bases at V and 1 base at J; junction bases unmatched: 9. CDR3 length: 16 residues. Germline loops: CDR1 KGHSH, CDR2 LQKENI.

This clone was seen ten or more times. The V gene is TRBV14, the J gene TRBJ2-5; D gene ambiguous. Trimming pared 2 bases from V and 7 bases from J, leaving 8 bases between. The germline V gene encodes CDR1 SGHDN and CDR2 FVKESK. The CDR3 contains 12 residues. CDR3 in amino acids: CASSQHRVTQYF. The CDR3, as DNA: TGTGCCAGCAGCCAACACAGAGTGACCCAGTACTTC.

By its share, this clone is medium-sized. The rearrangement uses TRBV4-1 and TRBJ1-1; D is uncertain. In germline, CDR1 is MGHRA, CDR2 YSYEKL. CDR3 size: 13 residues. V was cut by 3 bases and J by 0 bases, with 5 bases left in between. This CDR3 reads CASSHPLNTEAFF. In DNA form, the CDR3 reads TGCGCCAGCAGCCATCCACTGAACACTGAAGCTTTCTTT.

This clone was detected only a few times. This chain connects TRBV5-6 to TRBJ1-5, with D possibly being TRBD1 (6 bases). The CDR3 is made up of 14 amino acids. V was trimmed by 4 bases and J by 1 base, leaving 9 bases between them. The germline gives CDR1 SGHDT, CDR2 YYEEEE. CDR3 region: CASSRTGSNQPQHF. The CDR3 DNA reads as TGTGCCAGCAGCCGTACAGGGAGCAATCAGCCCCAGCATTTT. Using reference TRBV5-6 and TRBJ1-5 for the parts outside the CDR3, the full variable domain is DAGVTQSPTHLIKTRGQQVTLRCSPKSGHDTVSWYQQALGQGPQFIFQYYEEEERQRGNFPDRFSGHQFPNYSSELNVNALLLGDSALYLCASSRTGSNQPQHFGDGTRLSIL.

This clone was picked up a small number of times. The chain uses TRBV6-1 and TRBJ2-2; tentatively, D is TRBD2 (5 bases). CDR1 and CDR2 from the germline V gene are MNHNS and SASEGT. The CDR3 has 15 residues. The germline V and J ends were trimmed by 5 bases and 6 bases, with 16 bases remaining between them. Written as DNA, the CDR3 is TGTGCCAGCAGTACGCGAATCGGGATGGCCGGGGAGCTGTTTTTT. Translated, it gives CASSTRIGMAGELFF.

This clone was counted at least ten times. V gene TRBV4-2 combines with J gene TRBJ2-7; 10 bases map to TRBD2. Germline V gene data show CDR1 as LGHNA and CDR2 as YNFKEQ. Trimming took 1 base from V and 1 from J; bases not matched to a gene: 4. The CDR3 has 16 residues. In DNA form, the CDR3 reads TGTGCCAGCAGCCAAGCACAGACTAGCGGGTCCTACGAGCAGTACTTC. As protein: CASSQAQTSGSYEQYF.

The gene calls are TRBV12-3 or TRBV12-4 and TRBJ2-7, with 8 bases identical to TRBD2. The CDR3 length is 15 residues. Trimming removed 2 bases from V and 5 bases from J; junction bases left unmatched: 8. This CDR3 reads CASSLSASGGDEQYF. As DNA, the CDR3 is TGTGCCAGCAGTTTAAGCGCCAGCGGGGGCGACGAGCAGTACTTC.

This clone was detected many times. CDR3 protein: CASSSRLAGSLYNEQFF. DNA for the CDR3: TGCGCCAGCAGCTCACGACTAGCGGGCTCGTTGTACAATGAGCAGTTCTTC. The rearrangement uses TRBV5-1 and TRBJ2-1; 10 nucleotides agree with TRBD2. The CDR3 sequence is 17 residues long. In germline, CDR1 is SGHRS, CDR2 YFSETQ. J lost 4 bases, V lost 3 bases, and 10 bases had no gene match.

This sequence joins TRBV27 and TRBJ2-3, with D possibly TRBD2 on 5 matching bases. Germline V gene lookup returns CDR1 MNHEY and CDR2 SMNVEV (reference sequence). Trimming left V 5 bases short and J 3 bases short, with 12 bases between. This CDR3 spans 14 amino acids. This CDR3 is CASSEGPRTDTQYF. The CDR3 nucleotides are TGTGCCAGCAGTGAGGGTCCCAGGACAGATACGCAGTATTTT.

This clone was counted at least ten times. J is TRBJ2-7 and V is TRBV3-1; D is unresolved. Per germline, CDR1 LGHDT and CDR2 YNNKEL (reference sequence). The CDR3 runs to 14 residues. Trimming took 0 bases from V and 3 from J, leaving 9 bases between them. CDR3: CASSQDEGDYEQYF. In nucleotides, the CDR3 is TGTGCCAGCAGCCAAGATGAAGGAGACTACGAGCAGTACTTC.

This clone was counted many times. The chain's CDR3 is CASSSLGTSGRATQYF. The CDR3 nucleotides read TGTGCCAGCAGTTCCCTAGGGACTAGCGGGAGGGCTACGCAGTATTTT. The V and J genes are TRBV12-3 or TRBV12-4 and TRBJ2-3, with TRBD2 matching over 16 bases. This CDR3 is built from 16 residues. The V gene end was trimmed by 4 bases and the J gene end by 8 bases; junction bases not matched to a gene: 6.